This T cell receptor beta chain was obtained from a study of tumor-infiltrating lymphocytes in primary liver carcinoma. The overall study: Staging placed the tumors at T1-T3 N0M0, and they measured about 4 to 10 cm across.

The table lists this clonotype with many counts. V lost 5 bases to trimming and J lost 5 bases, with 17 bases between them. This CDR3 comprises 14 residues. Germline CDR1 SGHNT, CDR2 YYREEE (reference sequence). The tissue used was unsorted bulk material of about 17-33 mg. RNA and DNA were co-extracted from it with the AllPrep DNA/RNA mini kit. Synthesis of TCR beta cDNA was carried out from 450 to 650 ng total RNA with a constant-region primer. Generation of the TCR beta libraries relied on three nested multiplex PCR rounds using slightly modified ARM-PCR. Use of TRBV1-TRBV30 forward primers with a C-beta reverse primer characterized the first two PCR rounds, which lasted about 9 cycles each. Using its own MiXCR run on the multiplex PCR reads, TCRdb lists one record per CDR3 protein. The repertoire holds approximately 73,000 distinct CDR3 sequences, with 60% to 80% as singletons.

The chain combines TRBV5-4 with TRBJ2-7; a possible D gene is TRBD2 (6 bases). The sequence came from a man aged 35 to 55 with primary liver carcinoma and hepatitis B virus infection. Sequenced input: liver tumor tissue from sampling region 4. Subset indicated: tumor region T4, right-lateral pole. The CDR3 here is CASRPGLHLHEQYF. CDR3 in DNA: TGTGCCAGCAGGCCGGGACTCCATCTCCACGAGCAGTACTTC.